The entry that follows covers one T cell receptor beta chain sequence. Its antigen is still unknown. Base qualities were left out, and no much larger clone turns up one base away. There are 18 amino acids in the CDR3, from cysteine to phenylalanine inclusive. The CDR3 DNA has 54 bases and is translated from base 1. V is pruned by 5 bases and J by 1 base, leaving 9 bases of the junction without a gene match. CDR1 and CDR2 are drawn from the germline V gene: SGHDT, YYEEEE. Each collaborating institution followed its own protocols to collect whole blood in K2EDTA tubes. For TCRbeta analysis, collaborator samples were shipped as frozen whole blood, as isolated PBMCs, or as DNA extracted from either sample type. The data originate from a study of blood T cell repertoires in COVID-19 (dated by TCRdb to about 2020). Regarding the research as a whole: The collaborator samples originated in the United States, Italy and Spain and spanned the acute and convalescent phases of COVID-19. Samples were obtained from the ongoing ImmuneRACE study (first 160 participants) and from over a thousand subjects provided by 6 global collaborators. The material from the prospective study consisted of cDNA or gDNA derived from T cells, B-cell-depleted T cells, or PBMCs. HLA class I and class II types, where available, came from metadata supplied by the sample provider rather than from assay-based typing. Subjects who had been exposed to COVID-19, were actively infected with it, or had recovered from it provided the deeply sampled blood TCRbeta repertoires that made up the dataset. The repertoires were released in a freely available public database intended as a resource for research on the immune response to SARS-CoV-2. A de-identified subject ID, COVID-19 status, age in years and sex were almost always included in the sample metadata.

TCRbeta CDR3 regions were amplified from genomic DNA by means of the immunoSEQ Assay, a bias-controlled multiplex PCR. In the original analysis: Within the assay, amplification of reference gene primers was used to estimate how many nucleated cells each sample contained. To quantify the absolute abundance of each unique TCRbeta CDR3 rearrangement, sequence reads were collapsed and filtered. For each sample, productive Simpson clonality was calculated as the square root of Simpson's diversity index over productive rearrangements. Here the immuneACCESS table is served through TCRdb, limited to in-frame sequences with V and J called. Missing clones are a known gap in these copies; in checked studies unresolved V genes cover under half, and the rest lacks a known reason. For V, J and clone size, that table is used; D and trimming come from the DNA. The sample table shows about 380,000 clones, and 81% are seen once. About 1.2% of the sample lies in the top ten.

Study-wide conclusions, independent of this receptor: The quantity of clinical and demographic metadata differed by source and by participant and was supplied without curation.

Rearrangement joined TRBV5-6 to TRBJ2-1; 13 central bases correspond to TRBD2. The receptor was isolated from a human donor with acute or convalescent COVID-19. The donor label of this sample is uncertain. Material: peripheral blood. The CDR3 corresponds to CASSSWTSGRGSYNEQFF. In nucleotides, the sequence is TGTGCCAGCAGTTCTTGGACTAGCGGGAGAGGTTCCTACAATGAGCAGTTCTTC.